The 23 T cell receptor beta chains listed next were all sequenced from one sample in a study of control samples from healthy donors and cancer patients. Generated by immunoSEQ multiplex PCR, the TCRdb table keeps only in-frame clones and is missing some. The sample records around 200,000 clones, about 93% being singletons. Sequencing was carried out using blood. These receptors were obtained from a man aged 18 to 30 in good health.

The chain is built from TRBV3-1 (or the pseudogene TRBV3-2) and TRBJ2-3; tentatively, D is TRBD2 (5 bases). CDR1 LGHDT and CDR2 YNNKEL come from the germline V gene (reference sequence). CDR3 length: 14 residues. V was pared by 2 bases and J by 0 bases, with 6 bases between. The CDR3 bases are TGTGCCAGCAGCCAACTAGCAAGCACAGATACGCAGTATTTT. Translated: CASSQLASTDTQYF.

The rearrangement joins TRBV2 to TRBJ1-2; tentative D call: TRBD1 (5 bases). In germline, CDR1 is SNHLY, CDR2 FYNNEI. V was cut by 4 bases and J by 4 bases, with 10 bases left in between. CDR3 length equals 13 residues. The DNA of the CDR3 is TGTGCCAGCAGTGCCGGGACGGTCTATGGCTACACCTTC. It codes for CASSAGTVYGYTF.

This rearrangement joins TRBV20-1 to TRBJ1-1; D unclear. CDR1 is DFQATT, CDR2 SNEGSKA, per germline (reference sequence). V lost 7 bases to trimming and J lost 1 base, with 7 bases between them. The CDR3 is made up of 11 amino acids. CDR3 sequence (DNA): TGCAGTGTTCCGGAGAACACTGAAGCTTTCTTT. Its translation: CSVPENTEAFF.

The J gene is TRBJ2-7, the V gene TRBV21-1; TRBD1 is the table's D call, not checked against the DNA. TRBV21-1 is noted as a pseudogene. The CDR3 sequence is 14 residues long. Written as DNA, the CDR3 is TGTGCCAGCAGCTTCCCGGGACAGGGGAACGAGCAGTACTTC. Translated: CASSFPGQGNEQYF.

The rearrangement joins TRBV5-1 to TRBJ2-7; TRBD2 matches 10 bases. The germline gives CDR1 SGHRS, CDR2 YFSETQ. V lost 5 bases, J lost 7 bases, and 9 bases stayed unmatched. This CDR3 spans 14 amino acids. CDR3 sequence: CASRGLAGAGEQYF. The CDR3 DNA follows: TGCGCCAGCAGAGGGCTAGCGGGGGCGGGAGAGCAGTACTTC.

The chain has TRBV24-1 and TRBJ1-2; 12 bases agree with TRBD1. J lost 8 bases, V lost 4 bases, and 7 bases had no gene match. Germline CDR1 and CDR2: KGHDR and SFDVKD. The CDR3 loop spans 15 amino acids. The CDR3 region has the DNA TGTGCCACCAGTGACGGGGGGACAGGGGGCGGCGGCTACACCTTC. Translating gives CATSDGGTGGGGYTF.

The gene calls are TRBV30 and TRBJ1-5; D gene unclear. With 4 bases removed from V and 1 base from J, the gap between germline ends came to 11 bases. This CDR3 has 14 amino acids. CDR1 is GTSNPN and CDR2 is SVGIG in the germline V gene (reference sequence). CDR3 bases: TGTGCCTGGACGGCGGGCAGAAGCAATCAGCCCCAGCATTTT. Translated: CAWTAGRSNQPQHF.

This chain links TRBV18 with TRBJ2-1; 7 bases are a match to TRBD1. Trimming at V came to 5 bases and at J to 8 bases, leaving 9 bases not matched to a gene. The CDR3 contains 14 residues. Germline V gene lookup returns CDR1 KGHSH and CDR2 LQKENI. The CDR3, as DNA: TGTGCCAGCTCATCCATGACAGGGTACGATGAGCAGTTCTTC. As protein: CASSSMTGYDEQFF.

The chain carries TRBV5-6 and TRBJ2-4, with D tentatively TRBD2 (5 bases). Looked up from germline, CDR1 is SGHDT and CDR2 is YYEEEE. The CDR3 loop spans 14 amino acids. Between the trimmed V and J ends, which lost 6 bases and 2 bases, there was a span of 12 bases. The CDR3 bases are TGTGCCAGCACCTCCCGGGGAACCAAAAACATTCAGTACTTC. Translated, it gives CASTSRGTKNIQYF.

The J gene is TRBJ1-3, the V gene TRBV9; D might be TRBD1 (5 bases). The V end was cut by 4 bases, the J end by 0 bases, with 8 bases between. Germline V gene sequence: CDR1 SGDLS, CDR2 YYNGEE. The CDR3 contains 14 residues. CDR3 sequence (DNA): TGTGCCAGCAGCTCCGGGGCCTCTGGAAACACCATATATTTT. This sequence encodes CASSSGASGNTIYF.

The genes are TRBV29-1 and TRBJ1-1, with D possibly matching TRBD1 (6 bases). This CDR3 comprises 13 residues. CDR1 and CDR2 from the germline V gene are SQVTM and ANQGSEA. Trimming pared 4 bases from V and 8 bases from J, leaving 17 bases between. The CDR3 region is CSVGREWGAEAFF. In DNA, the CDR3 is TGCAGCGTTGGGAGGGAGTGGGGGGCCGAAGCTTTCTTT.

The rearrangement uses TRBV2 and TRBJ1-1; 7 bases line up with TRBD1. The germline V gene encodes CDR1 SNHLY and CDR2 FYNNEI. The CDR3 is made up of 18 amino acids. Trimming cost V 2 bases and J 0 bases; bases outside gene matches: 12. CDR3 residues: CASSELGQNLFMNTEAFF. The DNA for the CDR3 is TGTGCCAGCAGTGAACTGGGACAGAACCTATTCATGAACACTGAAGCTTTCTTT.

This sequence joins TRBV3-1 (or the pseudogene TRBV3-2) and TRBJ1-1, with D possibly TRBD1 on 5 matching bases. V shed 0 bases and J shed 6 bases, with 11 bases lying between them. This CDR3 is 14 amino acids long. Germline CDR1 LGHDT, CDR2 YNNKEL (reference sequence). The CDR3 spells CASSQDYSRAEAFF. The CDR3 DNA sequence: TGTGCCAGCAGCCAAGACTATTCCAGGGCTGAAGCTTTCTTT.

This rearrangement joins TRBV7-6 to TRBJ1-4; possible D gene TRBD1, 6 bases. This CDR3 is 12 amino acids long. V was trimmed by 4 bases and J by 8 bases, leaving 8 bases between them. The germline CDR1 and CDR2 sequences are SGHVS and FNYEAQ. Here the CDR3 DNA reads TGTGCCAGCAGCTCTGGGGGCGAAAAACTGTTTTTT. Residues: CASSSGGEKLFF.

This chain links TRBV2 with TRBJ2-1, with D tentatively TRBD2 (6 bases). Trimming pared 8 bases from V and 2 bases from J, leaving 13 bases between. The V gene's germline CDR1 is SNHLY and CDR2 FYNNEI. This CDR3 region has 14 residues. The CDR3, as DNA: TGTGCCAGCTCCCTAGCGCAAACCTACAATGAGCAGTTCTTC. It specifies CASSLAQTYNEQFF.

The chain carries TRBV3-1 (or the pseudogene TRBV3-2) and TRBJ2-2; D is perhaps TRBD2 (5 bases). The CDR3 has 14 residues. Germline V gene lookup returns CDR1 LGHDT and CDR2 YNNKEL (reference sequence). Trimming shortened V by 4 bases and J by 9 bases, and 15 bases separated the two germline ends. DNA of the CDR3: TGTGCCAGCAGCCCCTATCCCCTGGACTGGGAGCTGTTTTTT. It specifies CASSPYPLDWELFF.

The chain combines TRBV11-3 with TRBJ1-1; the match to TRBD1 covers 9 bases. The length of the CDR3 is 17 residues. Germline V gene lookup returns CDR1 SGHNT and CDR2 YENEEA. The junction had 9 bases not matched to a gene; V was cut back by 1 base and J by 3 bases. In DNA form, the CDR3 reads TGTGCCAGCAGCTTAGTACCTTTACAGGGGGCTTACACTGAAGCTTTCTTT. Translation gives CASSLVPLQGAYTEAFF.

The V call is TRBV6-6, the J call TRBJ1-2; 10 bases are shared with TRBD1. The ends lost 3 bases at V and 3 bases at J; junction bases unmatched: 7. CDR3 size: 16 residues. Germline CDR1 and CDR2: MNHNY and SVGAGI (reference sequence). The CDR3 sequence: CASSYRQGAIDYGYTF. In DNA, the CDR3 is TGTGCCAGCAGTTATCGACAGGGGGCAATTGACTATGGCTACACCTTC.

The V and J genes are TRBV18 and TRBJ2-2; D might be TRBD1 (5 bases). The CDR3 length is 14 residues. V lost 1 base, J lost 3 bases, and 6 bases lay in between. The V gene's germline CDR1 is KGHSH and CDR2 LQKENI. In nucleotides, the CDR3 is TGTGCCAGCTCACCACGGGGCGACACCGGGGAGCTGTTTTTT. Its translation is CASSPRGDTGELFF.

The chain carries TRBV7-9 and TRBJ2-1; no definite D call. This CDR3 has 16 residues. With 6 bases removed from V and 0 bases from J, the gap between germline ends came to 15 bases. Germline V CDR1 and CDR2: SEHNR, FQNEAQ (reference sequence). The CDR3 sequence: CASSRALATSYNEQFF. The CDR3 nucleotides are TGTGCCAGCAGTCGAGCCCTGGCCACCTCCTACAATGAGCAGTTCTTC.

CDR3: CASFPGGPANIQYF. The CDR3 DNA follows: TGTGCCAGCTTTCCAGGGGGCCCCGCGAACATTCAGTACTTC. The rearrangement joins TRBV28 to TRBJ2-4, with 8 positions matching TRBD1. CDR1 is MDHEN, CDR2 SYDVKM, per germline. V dropped 8 bases and J dropped 7; count of bases not matched to a gene: 10. The CDR3 has 14 residues.

The chain has TRBV27 and TRBJ1-6; 8 bases fit TRBD1. V was clipped by 4 bases and J by 10 bases; unmatched bases: 9. CDR3 length equals 15 residues. The germline V gene has CDR1 MNHEY and CDR2 SMNVEV (reference sequence). The CDR3 loop reads CASSSPQGAGSPLHF. The CDR3 DNA follows: TGTGCCAGCAGTTCCCCCCAGGGGGCTGGGTCACCCCTCCACTTT.

This chain links TRBV12-3 or TRBV12-4 with TRBJ2-7; TRBD2 is a possible D gene (5 bases). The CDR3 spans 12 residues. Trimming took off 5 bases at V and 6 bases at J, with 11 bases between the two ends. In DNA form, the CDR3 reads TGTGCCAGCAGTCCCGGGGTAGGCGAGCAGTACTTC. It yields the protein CASSPGVGEQYF.